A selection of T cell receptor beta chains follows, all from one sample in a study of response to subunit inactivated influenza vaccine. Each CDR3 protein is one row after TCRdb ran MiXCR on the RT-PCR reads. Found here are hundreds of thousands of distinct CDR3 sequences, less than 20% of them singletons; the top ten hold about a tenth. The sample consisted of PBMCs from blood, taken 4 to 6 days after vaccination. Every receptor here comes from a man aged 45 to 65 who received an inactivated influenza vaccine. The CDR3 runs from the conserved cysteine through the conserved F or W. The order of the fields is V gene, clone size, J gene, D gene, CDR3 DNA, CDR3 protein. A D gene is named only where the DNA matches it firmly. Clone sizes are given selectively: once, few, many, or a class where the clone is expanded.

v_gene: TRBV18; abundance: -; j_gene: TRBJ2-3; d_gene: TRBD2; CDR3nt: TGTGCCAGCTCACCTGGACTAGCGGGAGGCCCATGGAGCACAGATACGCAGTATTTT; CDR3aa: CASSPGLAGGPWSTDTQYF
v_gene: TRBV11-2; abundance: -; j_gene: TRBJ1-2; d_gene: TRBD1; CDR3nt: TGTGCCAGCACCTCTCCTAGACAGGGGTTCTATGGCTACACCTTC; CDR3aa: CASTSPRQGFYGYTF
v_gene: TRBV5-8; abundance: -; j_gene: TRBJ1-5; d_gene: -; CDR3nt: TGTGCCAGCAGCTTGAGTGGGGGAATAAGCAATCAGCCCCAGCATTTT; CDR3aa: CASSLSGGISNQPQHF
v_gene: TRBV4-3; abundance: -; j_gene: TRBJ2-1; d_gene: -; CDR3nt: TGCGCCAGCAGCCAAGTGTCAGGTTCATATGAGCAGTTCTTC; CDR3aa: CASSQVSGSYEQFF
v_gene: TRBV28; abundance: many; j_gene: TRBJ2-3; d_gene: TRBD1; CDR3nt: TGTGCCAGCAGTTTTGGGACAGGGAGCACAGATACGCAGTATTTT; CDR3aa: CASSFGTGSTDTQYF
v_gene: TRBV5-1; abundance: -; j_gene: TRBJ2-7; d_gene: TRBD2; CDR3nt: TGCGCCAGCAGCCCGGGACTAGCGGGAGTCGAAGAGCAGTACTTC; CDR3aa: CASSPGLAGVEEQYF
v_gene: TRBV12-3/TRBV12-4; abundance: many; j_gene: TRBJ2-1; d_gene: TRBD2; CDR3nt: TGTGCCAGCCGCGTGCTAGCGGGTCTCTCCTACAATGAGCAGTTCTTC; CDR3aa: CASRVLAGLSYNEQFF
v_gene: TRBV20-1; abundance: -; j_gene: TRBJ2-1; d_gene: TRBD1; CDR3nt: TGCAGTGCTAGAGAACAGGGGGGCTTTGAGCAGTTCTTC; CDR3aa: CSAREQGGFEQFF
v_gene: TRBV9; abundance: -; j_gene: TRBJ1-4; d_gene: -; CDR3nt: TGTGCCAGCAGCGTAGCGGCCAAAACAACTAATGAAAAACTGTTTTTT; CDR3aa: CASSVAAKTTNEKLFF
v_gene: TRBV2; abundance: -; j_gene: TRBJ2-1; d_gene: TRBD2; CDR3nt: TGTGCCAGCAGTAGACTAGCGGGAATGAATGAGCAGTTCTTC; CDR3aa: CASSRLAGMNEQFF
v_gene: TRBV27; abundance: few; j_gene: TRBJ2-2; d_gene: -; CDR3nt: TGTGCCAGCAGTCCGCCGGGACGGAAGAACACCGGGGAGCTGTTTTTT; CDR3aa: CASSPPGRKNTGELFF
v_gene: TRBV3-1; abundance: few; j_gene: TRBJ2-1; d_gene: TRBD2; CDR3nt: TGTGCCAGCAGCCAAGGGGGACTAGCGGGAGGACTGTTCTTC; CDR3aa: CASSQGGLAGGLFF
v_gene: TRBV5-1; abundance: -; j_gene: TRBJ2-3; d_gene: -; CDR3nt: TGCGCCAGCAGGTACGGAGCCACAGATACGCAGTATTTT; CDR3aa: CASRYGATDTQYF